Following are 25 T cell receptor beta chains from one sample sequenced in a study of molecular identifiers for immune sequencing clone quantification. TCRdb ran MiXCR on the PCR reads and lists one entry per CDR3 protein. The top ten hold roughly 0.79% of the sample, which has approximately 550,000 distinct CDR3 sequences, roughly 24% seen once. Sequenced sample: naive CD8+ T cells from blood, with Jurkat cell RNA spiked in. The subset: FACS-sorted CD8+CD4-CCR7+CD45RA+ naive T cells. Receptors originate from a human donor in good health. Some libraries in this study had Jurkat cell RNA spiked in.

As to this clonotype: This may be a read error, as it is one base from a much larger clone. The chain carries TRBV4-1 and TRBJ1-5; no clear D. The CDR3 sequence is 13 residues long. Germline values: CDR1 MGHRA, CDR2 YSYEKL. CDR3 sequence: CASSQDSDQPHHF. The CDR3 coding sequence is TGCGCCAGCAGCCAAGATTCCGATCAACCCCATCATTTT.

Many counts were recorded for this clonotype. The chain is built from TRBV7-9 and TRBJ1-3; TRBD1 aligns across 9 bases. CDR1 and CDR2 (germline): SEHNR, FQNEAQ (reference sequence). V lost 4 bases to trimming and J lost 0 bases; unmatched junction nucleotides: 7. The CDR3 loop spans 17 amino acids. This chain's CDR3 is CASSSLGQGPSGNTIYF. The CDR3 nucleotides are TGTGCCAGCAGCTCCCTGGGACAGGGCCCCTCTGGAAACACCATATATTTT.

Only one count was recorded for this clonotype. This likely comes from a read error, as the CDR3 has no conserved phenylalanine or tryptophan at its end. The chain is built from TRBV7-9 and TRBJ2-3; TRBD2 agrees at 10 bases. The CDR3 loop spans 15 amino acids. Germline CDR1 reads SEHNR; CDR2 reads FQNEAQ (reference sequence). J was trimmed by 5 bases and V by 5 bases; bases with no gene match: 7. The CDR3 DNA follows: TGTGCCAGCAGCCCGCTAGCGGGAGCTGGAGATACGCAGTATCTT. It translates to CASSPLAGAGDTQYL.

Regarding this clonotype: Lacking the conserved final phenylalanine or tryptophan, this CDR3 likely reflects a read error. This sequence joins TRBV9 and TRBJ1-3; unclear D gene. The CDR3 covers 15 residues. Germline lookup yields CDR1 SGDLS and CDR2 YYNGEE. V was shortened by 2 bases and J by 2 bases, with 11 bases between the two germline ends. The CDR3 nucleotides are TGTGCCAGCAGCGTTGGAGCAGGCCCTGGAAACACCATATATTCT. Translation: CASSVGAGPGNTIYS.

The chain combines TRBV28 with TRBJ1-5; 7 nucleotides align to TRBD1. J was trimmed by 4 bases and V by 5 bases; bases with no gene match: 5. This CDR3 has 14 residues. Germline V gene data show CDR1 as MDHEN and CDR2 as SYDVKM. The CDR3 sequence is CASSPWDRNQPQHF. The CDR3 DNA reads TGTGCCAGCAGTCCCTGGGACAGAAATCAGCCCCAGCATTTT. Full variable domain (outside the CDR3, taken from reference TRBV28 and TRBJ1-5): DVKVTQSSRYLVKRTGEKVFLECVQDMDHENMFWYRQDPGLGLRLIYFSYDVKMKEKGDIPEGYSVSREKKERFSLILESASTNQTSMYLCASSPWDRNQPQHFGDGTRLSIL.

Note on this clonotype: This is likely a read error, given that the CDR3 carries no conserved phenylalanine or tryptophan at its end. The DNA is left out, because the CDR3 cannot be placed on it with certainty; the CDR3 is given as TCRdb lists it. The chain combines TRBV27 with TRBJ1-1. The CDR3 length is 15 residues, termini included. Looked up from germline, CDR1 is MNHEY and CDR2 is SMNVEV (reference sequence). The CDR3 sequence is CASSLLGSLNTEALV.

The gene calls are TRBV20-1 and TRBJ1-1; D gene ambiguous. CDR3 size: 11 residues. CDR1 DFQATT and CDR2 SNEGSKA come from the germline V gene (reference sequence). The CDR3 is CTPSVGLEAFF. CDR3 DNA sequence: TGCACTCCTAGTGTAGGGCTTGAAGCTTTCTTT.

This clonotype showed up just a few times. The chain joins TRBV7-9 to TRBJ2-5; TRBD2 aligns across 10 bases. CDR1 is SEHNR and CDR2 is FQNEAQ in the germline V gene (reference sequence). This CDR3 is 15 amino acids long. The V and J ends lost 5 bases and 1 base, in that order; junction bases with no gene match: 4. The CDR3 here is CASSEAGGTQETQYF. The CDR3 DNA reads as TGTGCCAGCAGCGAAGCGGGAGGGACCCAAGAGACCCAGTACTTC.

In regard to this clonotype: Compared with germline, one end of the junction differs, possibly owing to a read error. The genes are TRBV6-5 and TRBJ2-2, with TRBD2 identical over 12 bases. CDR1 is MNHEY and CDR2 is SVGAGI in the germline V gene. This CDR3 is built from 19 residues. The CDR3 region has the DNA TGTGCCAGCAGTTATCTTGGGGCGCTAGCGGGAGGGCCGGGCGGGGAGTTGTTTTTT. Its protein is CASSYLGALAGGPGGELFF.

This clonotype was counted at least ten times. The rearrangement uses TRBV12-3 or TRBV12-4 and TRBJ2-3; D call uncertain. Trimming pared 6 bases from V and 0 bases from J, leaving 7 bases between. CDR3 length: 13 residues. In nucleotides, the CDR3 is TGTGCCAGCAGGGTATTCAGCACAGATACGCAGTATTTT. Its protein product is CASRVFSTDTQYF.

With regard to this clonotype: This may stem from a read error, because a much larger clone lies one nucleotide away. The rearrangement uses TRBV2 and TRBJ1-5; D is ambiguous. This CDR3 contains 13 residues. Germline V lookup: CDR1 SNHLY, CDR2 FYNNEI. The CDR3 nucleotides are TGTGCCGGCAGTGACCCACCCAATCAGCCCCAGCATTTT. The encoded protein is CAGSDPPNQPQHF.

The chain joins TRBV29-1 to TRBJ2-1, with 11 nucleotides matching TRBD2. Germline V gene data show CDR1 as SQVTM and CDR2 as ANQGSEA. The CDR3 contains 17 residues. Trimming cost V 6 bases and J 4 bases; bases outside gene matches: 14. This chain's CDR3 is CSVEELAGGGIYNEQFF. The CDR3 DNA sequence: TGCAGCGTGGAGGAGTTAGCGGGAGGGGGAATTTACAATGAGCAGTTCTTC.

This clonotype was observed many times. The chain joins TRBV9 to TRBJ1-1; D ambiguous. This CDR3 is 14 amino acids long. Germline V CDR1 and CDR2: SGDLS, YYNGEE. The V and J ends lost 3 bases and 1 base respectively, with 10 bases between them. CDR3 loop: CASSARSSNTEAFF. The CDR3 DNA is TGTGCCAGCAGCGCCAGGAGCTCGAACACTGAAGCTTTCTTT.

This chain connects TRBV7-8 to TRBJ1-1; D ambiguous. The CDR3 has 21 amino acids. Germline loops: CDR1 SGHVS, CDR2 FQNEAQ. Trimming pared 3 bases from V and 0 bases from J, leaving 29 bases between. This CDR3 is CASSFQRHTQYTKGLNTEAFF. The CDR3 DNA is TGTGCCAGCAGCTTTCAAAGACATACCCAATATACAAAGGGTTTGAACACTGAAGCTTTCTTT.

This chain joins TRBV4-1 and TRBJ2-7; TRBD2 agrees at 11 bases. J was trimmed by 0 bases and V by 0 bases; bases with no gene match: 4. This CDR3 contains 17 residues. Germline-derived CDR1 and CDR2 are MGHRA and YSYEKL. This CDR3 is CASSQEPSGRNSYEQYF. The CDR3 DNA is TGCGCCAGCAGCCAAGAGCCTAGCGGGAGGAACTCCTACGAGCAGTACTTC.

This clonotype was seen just once. The gene calls are TRBV20-1 and TRBJ2-7, with D tentatively TRBD2 (5 bases). The germline gives CDR1 DFQATT, CDR2 SNEGSKA (reference sequence). This CDR3 has 13 amino acids. The germline V and J ends were trimmed by 6 bases and 0 bases, with 12 bases remaining between them. This CDR3 reads CSAVDYPSYEQYF. In nucleotides, the CDR3 is TGCAGTGCCGTTGACTATCCCTCCTACGAGCAGTACTTC.

In this sample, this clonotype turned up many times. The gene calls are TRBV6-5 and TRBJ2-7; D may be TRBD1 or TRBD2 (5 bases each). The CDR3 runs 15 residues. Germline V lookup: CDR1 MNHEY, CDR2 SVGAGI. V shed 10 bases and J shed 2 bases, with 21 bases lying between them. This CDR3 is CANSSPGASTYEQYF. The CDR3 DNA reads TGTGCCAACAGCTCTCCCGGGGCCTCGACCTACGAGCAGTACTTC.

Regarding this clonotype: The junction differs from germline at one of its ends, possibly a read error. J is TRBJ1-1 and V is TRBV5-6; maybe TRBD1 (5 bases). Per the germline V gene, CDR1 is SGHDT and CDR2 is YYEEEE. The length of the CDR3 is 16 residues. CDR3: CACSYAPGLVNTEAFF. The CDR3 bases are TGTGCCTGCAGCTATGCTCCGGGACTGGTGAACACTGAAGCTTTCTTT.

The table lists this clonotype with many counts. V is TRBV5-4 and J is TRBJ2-3; no definite D call. The germline V and J ends were trimmed by 7 bases and 0 bases, with 12 bases remaining between them. CDR3 length equals 14 residues. The germline V gene has CDR1 SGHNT and CDR2 YYREEE (reference sequence). The CDR3 nucleotides read TGTGCCAGCTTCCGGGTCCCGAGCACAGATACGCAGTATTTT. It encodes CASFRVPSTDTQYF. The full variable domain, its missing parts supplied by reference TRBV5-4 and TRBJ2-3, is ETGVTQSPTHLIKTRGQQVTLRCSSQSGHNTVSWYQQALGQGPQFIFQYYREEENGRGNFPPRFSGLQFPNYSSELNVNALELDDSALYLCASFRVPSTDTQYFGPGTRLTVL.

This clonotype was seen a single time. Relative to the germline gene, one junction end is altered; a read error may explain this. The chain employs TRBV5-3 and TRBJ1-1; no clear D gene. TRBV5-3 is labeled an ORF, and its function is uncertain. The CDR3 is 12 amino acids. The CDR3 protein is CASSLQNTEASF. Written as DNA, the CDR3 is TGTGCCAGTAGCTTGCAGAACACTGAAGCTTCCTTT.

The sample holds a few counts of this clonotype. The chain is built from TRBV10-2 and TRBJ1-3, with a weak D call TRBD1 (5 bases). Germline assignment: CDR1 WSHSY and CDR2 SAAADI. The CDR3 covers 15 residues. V was clipped by 2 bases and J by 0 bases, with 8 bases between them. CDR3 in amino acids: CASSETGSSGNTIYF. CDR3 nucleotides: TGCGCCAGCAGTGAGACAGGCAGCTCTGGAAACACCATATATTTT.

This clonotype was seen a handful of times. V is TRBV19 and J is TRBJ2-5, with D uncertain. V lost 3 bases and J 1 base, leaving 6 bases between the germline ends. CDR1 is LNHDA, CDR2 SQIVND, per germline (reference sequence). There are 13 residues in the CDR3. The CDR3 sequence is CASSMYSQETQYF. For the CDR3, the DNA is TGTGCCAGTAGTATGTACAGCCAAGAGACCCAGTACTTC.

This clonotype has just a few counts. This chain links TRBV20-1 with TRBJ2-2; D tentatively reads TRBD1 or TRBD2 (5 bases each). Trimming cost V 0 bases and J 8 bases, with 16 bases left between them. Per the germline V gene, CDR1 is DFQATT and CDR2 is SNEGSKA (reference sequence). This CDR3 has 15 amino acids. CDR3 region: CSARDRDAISGELFF. CDR3 DNA sequence: TGCAGTGCTAGAGATAGGGACGCAATTTCAGGGGAGCTGTTTTTT.

This clonotype appeared many times. This chain connects TRBV19 to TRBJ1-2; D is unresolved. The CDR3 spans 14 residues. V was pared by 3 bases and J by 8 bases, with 16 bases between. The V gene's germline CDR1 is LNHDA and CDR2 SQIVND (reference sequence). CDR3 loop: CASSISAVLDGYTF. CDR3 DNA sequence: TGTGCCAGTAGTATTAGTGCGGTCTTAGACGGCTACACCTTC.

This clonotype was seen a handful of times. The chain carries TRBV27 and TRBJ2-1; D is perhaps TRBD2 (6 bases). Per the germline V gene, CDR1 is MNHEY and CDR2 is SMNVEV (reference sequence). CDR3 length: 16 amino acids. Trimming removed 6 bases from V and 4 bases from J, with 19 bases in between. Here the CDR3 DNA reads TGTGCCAGCAGACCGGACCCCCGGGACTTATACAATGAGCAGTTCTTC. It is translated as CASRPDPRDLYNEQFF.